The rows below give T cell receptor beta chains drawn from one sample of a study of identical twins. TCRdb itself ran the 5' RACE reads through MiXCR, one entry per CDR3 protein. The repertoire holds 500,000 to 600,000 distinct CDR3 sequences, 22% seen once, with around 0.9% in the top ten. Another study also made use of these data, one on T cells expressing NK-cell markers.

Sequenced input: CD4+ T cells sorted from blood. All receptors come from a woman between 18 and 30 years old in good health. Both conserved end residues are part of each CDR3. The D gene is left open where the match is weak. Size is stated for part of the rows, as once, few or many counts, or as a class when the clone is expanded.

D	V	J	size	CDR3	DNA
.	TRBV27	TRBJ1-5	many	CASGIFPVGGSNQPQHF	TGTGCCAGCGGGATTTTCCCGGTGGGGGGTAGCAATCAGCCCCAGCATTTT
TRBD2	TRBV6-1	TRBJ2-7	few	CASSPGLAGGYEQYF	TGTGCCAGCAGCCCGGGACTAGCGGGAGGTTACGAGCAGTACTTC
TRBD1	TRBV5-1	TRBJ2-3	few	CASSEGAFTDTQYF	TGCGCCAGCAGCGAGGGGGCTTTCACAGATACGCAGTATTTT
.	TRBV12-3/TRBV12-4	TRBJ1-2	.	CASSFRSIPSGYTF	TGTGCCAGCAGTTTTAGGTCCATACCTAGTGGCTACACCTTC
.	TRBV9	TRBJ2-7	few	CASSPLDEQYF	TGTGCCAGCAGCCCCTTAGACGAGCAGTACTTC
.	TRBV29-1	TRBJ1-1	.	CSVQGGGEAFF	TGCAGCGTCCAAGGTGGGGGAGAAGCTTTCTTT
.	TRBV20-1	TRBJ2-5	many	CSARGDTKETQYF	TGCAGTGCTAGAGGGGACACTAAAGAGACCCAGTACTTC
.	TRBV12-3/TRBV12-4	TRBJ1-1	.	CASVNGLQRGTEAFF	TGTGCCAGCGTCAACGGCTTACAGAGGGGGACTGAAGCTTTCTTT
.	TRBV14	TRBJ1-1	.	CASSQDIQGEAFF	TGTGCCAGCAGCCAAGATATACAGGGTGAAGCTTTCTTT
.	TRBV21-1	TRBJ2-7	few	CASSKHWDRVYEQYF	TGTGCCAGCAGCAAACATTGGGACAGGGTATACGAGCAGTACTTC
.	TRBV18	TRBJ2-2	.	CASSPPSSRELFF	TGTGCCAGCTCACCACCGAGTTCGAGGGAGCTGTTTTTT
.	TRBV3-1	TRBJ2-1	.	CASSQNSYNEQFF	TGTGCCAGCAGCCAGAACTCCTACAATGAGCAGTTCTTC
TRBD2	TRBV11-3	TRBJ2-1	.	CASSSRGAREVDEQFF	TGTGCCAGCAGTTCCCGCGGGGCGCGGGAGGTCGATGAGCAGTTCTTC
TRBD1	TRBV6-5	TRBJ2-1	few	CASSSQGESYNEQFF	TGTGCCAGCAGTTCCCAGGGGGAATCCTACAATGAGCAGTTCTTC
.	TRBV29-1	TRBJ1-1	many	CSVDRNTEAFF	TGCAGCGTTGATAGGAACACTGAAGCTTTCTTT
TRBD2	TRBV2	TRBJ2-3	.	CASSGQLAGVWDTQYF	TGTGCCAGCAGTGGACAACTAGCGGGAGTGTGGGATACGCAGTATTTT
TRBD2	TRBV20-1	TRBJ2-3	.	CSARTSGADTQYF	TGCAGTGCTAGAACTAGCGGGGCAGATACGCAGTATTTT
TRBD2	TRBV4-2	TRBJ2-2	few	CASSPGLAGGPFTGELFF	TGTGCCAGCAGCCCGGGACTAGCGGGGGGGCCTTTTACCGGGGAGCTGTTTTTT
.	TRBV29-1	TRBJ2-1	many	CSVEERQFLDGFF	TGCAGCGTTGAGGAGAGACAGTTCTTAGATGGGTTCTTC
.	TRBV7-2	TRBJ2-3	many	CASSFVSGDTQYF	TGTGCCAGCAGCTTCGTAAGTGGGGATACGCAGTATTTT
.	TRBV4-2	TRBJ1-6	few	CASSQGSGLYNSPLHF	TGTGCCAGCAGCCAAGGGTCGGGGCTCTATAATTCACCCCTCCACTTT
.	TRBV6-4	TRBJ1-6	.	CASSDSLGYNSPLHF	TGTGCCAGCAGTGACTCGTTGGGCTATAATTCACCCCTCCACTTT
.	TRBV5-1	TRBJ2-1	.	CASSLKQVPNEQFF	TGCGCCAGCAGCTTGAAGCAGGTTCCCAATGAGCAGTTCTTC
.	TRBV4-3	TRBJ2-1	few	CASSQDRGGGRSNEQFF	TGCGCCAGCAGCCAAGATAGAGGGGGAGGGAGAAGCAATGAGCAGTTCTTC
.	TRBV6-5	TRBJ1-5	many	CASSYSARGVNQPQHF	TGTGCCAGCAGTTACTCGGCCAGGGGAGTTAATCAGCCCCAGCATTTT
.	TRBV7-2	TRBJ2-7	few	CASGKTGRFYEQYF	TGTGCCAGCGGGAAGACCGGGAGATTTTACGAGCAGTACTTC
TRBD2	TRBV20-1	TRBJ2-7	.	CSAPPRAGEYEQYF	TGCAGTGCCCCCCCCCGAGCGGGAGAATACGAGCAGTACTTC
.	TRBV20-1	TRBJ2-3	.	CSASTSVSADTQYF	TGCAGTGCTAGTACTTCGGTTAGTGCAGATACGCAGTATTTT
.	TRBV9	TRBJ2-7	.	CASSVAVDSAYEQYF	TGTGCCAGCAGCGTAGCAGTAGACAGTGCCTACGAGCAGTACTTC
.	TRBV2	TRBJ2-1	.	CASSASLSYNEQFF	TGTGCCAGCAGTGCTTCCCTGAGTTACAATGAGCAGTTCTTC
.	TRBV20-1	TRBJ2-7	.	CSASTVSYEQYF	TGCAGTGCTAGTACGGTCTCCTACGAGCAGTACTTC
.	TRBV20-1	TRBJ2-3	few	CSAWGRGSTDTQYF	TGCAGTGCATGGGGGCGGGGGAGCACAGATACGCAGTATTTT
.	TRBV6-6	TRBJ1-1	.	CASFSGNTEAFF	TGTGCCAGTTTTAGTGGGAACACTGAAGCTTTCTTT
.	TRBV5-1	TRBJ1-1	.	CASSLERADDTEAFF	TGCGCCAGCAGCCTAGAACGGGCGGATGACACTGAAGCTTTCTTT
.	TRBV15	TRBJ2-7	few	CATGAGFVQYF	TGTGCCACCGGGGCAGGGTTCGTGCAGTACTTC
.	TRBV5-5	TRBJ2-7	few	CASSLVAASSYEQYF	TGTGCCAGCAGCTTGGTGGCAGCGTCGAGCTACGAGCAGTACTTC
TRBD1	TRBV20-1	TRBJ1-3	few	CSAVTRQGMRISGNTIYF	TGCAGTGCCGTTACCCGACAGGGGATGAGAATCTCTGGAAACACCATATATTTT
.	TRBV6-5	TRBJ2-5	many	CASSYAADEETQYF	TGTGCCAGCAGTTACGCTGCGGATGAAGAGACCCAGTACTTC
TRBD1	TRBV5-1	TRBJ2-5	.	CASSRGQGRETQYF	TGCGCCAGCAGCCGTGGACAGGGGAGGGAGACCCAGTACTTC
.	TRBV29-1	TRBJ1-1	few	CSVTKTLYTEAFF	TGCAGCGTCACAAAAACACTGTACACTGAAGCTTTCTTT
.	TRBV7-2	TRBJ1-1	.	CASSLQVKNTEAFF	TGTGCCAGCAGCCTACAGGTGAAAAACACTGAAGCTTTCTTT
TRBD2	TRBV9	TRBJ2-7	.	CASSVGRSSGRRYEQYF	TGTGCCAGCAGCGTAGGGAGGTCTAGCGGGAGGAGGTACGAGCAGTACTTC
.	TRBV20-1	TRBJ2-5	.	CSARGVRKETQYF	TGCAGTGCTAGGGGGGTTCGCAAAGAGACCCAGTACTTC
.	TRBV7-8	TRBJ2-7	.	CASSLQVSYEQYF	TGTGCCAGCAGCTTACAAGTGTCCTACGAGCAGTACTTC
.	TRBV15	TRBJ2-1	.	CATSRLRNEQFF	TGTGCCACCAGCAGACTAAGGAATGAGCAGTTCTTC
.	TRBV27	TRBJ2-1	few	CASSFSGIRYGEQFF	TGTGCCAGCAGTTTTTCGGGGATTAGGTATGGTGAGCAGTTCTTC
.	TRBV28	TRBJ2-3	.	CATREDTQYF	TGTGCCACCCGAGAAGATACGCAGTATTTT
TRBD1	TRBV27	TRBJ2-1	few	CASGSGTGRYEQFF	TGTGCCAGCGGTTCCGGGACAGGGAGGTATGAGCAGTTCTTC